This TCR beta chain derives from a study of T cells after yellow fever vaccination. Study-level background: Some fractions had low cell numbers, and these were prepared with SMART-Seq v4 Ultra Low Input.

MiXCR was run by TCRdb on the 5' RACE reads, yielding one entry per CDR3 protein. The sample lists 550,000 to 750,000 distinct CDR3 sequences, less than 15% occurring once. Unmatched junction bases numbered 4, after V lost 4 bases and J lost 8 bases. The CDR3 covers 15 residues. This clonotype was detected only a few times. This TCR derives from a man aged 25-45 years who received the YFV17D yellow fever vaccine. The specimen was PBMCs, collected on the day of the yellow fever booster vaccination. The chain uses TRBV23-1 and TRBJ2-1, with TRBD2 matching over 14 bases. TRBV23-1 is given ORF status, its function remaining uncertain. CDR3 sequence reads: CASSRGTSGRHEQFF. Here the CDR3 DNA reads TGCGCCAGCAGTCGGGGGACTAGCGGGAGACATGAGCAGTTCTTC.